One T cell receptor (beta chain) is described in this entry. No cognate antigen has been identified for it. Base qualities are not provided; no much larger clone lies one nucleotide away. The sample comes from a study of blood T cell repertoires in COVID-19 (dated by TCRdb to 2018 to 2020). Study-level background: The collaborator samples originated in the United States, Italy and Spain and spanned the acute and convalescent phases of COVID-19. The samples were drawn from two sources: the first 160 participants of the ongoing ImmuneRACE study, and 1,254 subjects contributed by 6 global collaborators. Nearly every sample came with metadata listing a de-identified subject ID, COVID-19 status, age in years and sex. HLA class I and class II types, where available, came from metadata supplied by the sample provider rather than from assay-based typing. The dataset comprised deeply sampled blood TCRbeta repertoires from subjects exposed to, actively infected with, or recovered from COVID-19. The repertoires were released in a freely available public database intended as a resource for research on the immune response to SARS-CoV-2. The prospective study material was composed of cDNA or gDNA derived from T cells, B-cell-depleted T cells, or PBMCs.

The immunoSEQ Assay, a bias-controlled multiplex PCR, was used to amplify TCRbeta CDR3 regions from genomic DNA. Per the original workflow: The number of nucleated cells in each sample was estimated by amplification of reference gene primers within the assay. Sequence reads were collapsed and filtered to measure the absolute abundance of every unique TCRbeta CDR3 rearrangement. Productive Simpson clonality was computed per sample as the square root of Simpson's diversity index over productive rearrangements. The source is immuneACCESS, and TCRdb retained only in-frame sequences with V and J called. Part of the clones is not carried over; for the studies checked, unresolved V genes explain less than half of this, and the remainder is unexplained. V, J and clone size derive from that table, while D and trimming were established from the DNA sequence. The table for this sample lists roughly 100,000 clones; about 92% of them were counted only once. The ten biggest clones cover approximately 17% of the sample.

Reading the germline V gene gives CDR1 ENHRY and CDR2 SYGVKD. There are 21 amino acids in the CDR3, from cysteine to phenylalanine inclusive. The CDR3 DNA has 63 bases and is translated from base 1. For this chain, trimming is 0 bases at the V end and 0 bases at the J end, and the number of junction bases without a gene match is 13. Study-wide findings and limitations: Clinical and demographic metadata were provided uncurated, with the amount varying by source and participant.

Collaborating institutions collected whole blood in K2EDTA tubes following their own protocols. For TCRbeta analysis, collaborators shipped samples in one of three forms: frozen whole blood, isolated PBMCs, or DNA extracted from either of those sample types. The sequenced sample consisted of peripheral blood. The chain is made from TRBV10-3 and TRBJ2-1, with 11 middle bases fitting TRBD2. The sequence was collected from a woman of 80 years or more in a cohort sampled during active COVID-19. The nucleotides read TGTGCCATCAGTGAGTCCCACATCGGACTAGCGGGTCCCAGCTCCTACAATGAGCAGTTCTTC. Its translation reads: CAISESHIGLAGPSSYNEQFF.